Described below is a single T cell receptor beta chain sequence and its context. This specimen comes from a study of identical twins. This CDR3 is built from 14 residues. CDR1 and CDR2 from the germline V gene are LGHDT and YNNKEL (reference sequence). V lost 11 bases, J lost 2 bases, and 15 bases lay in between. TCRdb reanalysed the 5' RACE reads using MiXCR and keeps one entry per CDR3 protein. The profile shows 200,000 to 300,000 distinct CDR3 sequences, 6% to 8% of them singletons. The same data also went into a second study, on yellow fever vaccine responses in identical twins.

This sequence joins TRBV3-1 and TRBJ1-4, with D tentatively TRBD1 (5 bases). Source material: CD8+ T cells sorted from blood. The receptor's source is a woman under 30 in good health. CDR3 in amino acids: CAQAEGKTNEKLFF. The CDR3, as DNA: TGTGCCCAGGCAGAGGGGAAGACTAATGAAAAACTGTTTTTT. Full variable domain (remainder filled in from reference TRBV3-1 and TRBJ1-4): DTAVSQTPKYLVTQMGNDKSIKCEQNLGHDTMYWYKQDSKKFLKIMFSYNNKELIINETVPNRFSPKSPDKAHLNLHINSLELGDSAVYFCAQAEGKTNEKLFFGSGTQLSVL.